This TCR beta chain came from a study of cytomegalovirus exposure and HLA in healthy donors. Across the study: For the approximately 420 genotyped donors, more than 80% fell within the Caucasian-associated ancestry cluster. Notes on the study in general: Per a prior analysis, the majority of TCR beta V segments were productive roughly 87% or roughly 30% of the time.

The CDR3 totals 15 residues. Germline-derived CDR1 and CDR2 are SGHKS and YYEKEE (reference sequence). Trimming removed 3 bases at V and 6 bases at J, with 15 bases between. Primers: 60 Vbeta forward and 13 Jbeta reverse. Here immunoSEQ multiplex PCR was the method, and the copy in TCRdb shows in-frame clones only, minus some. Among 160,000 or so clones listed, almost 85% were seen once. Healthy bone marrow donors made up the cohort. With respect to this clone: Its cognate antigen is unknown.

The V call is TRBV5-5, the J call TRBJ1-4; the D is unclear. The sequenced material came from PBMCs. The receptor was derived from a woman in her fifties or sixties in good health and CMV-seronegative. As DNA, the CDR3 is TGTGCCAGCAGCTCCCCGGACGGGGATGATGAAAAACTGTTTTTT. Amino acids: CASSSPDGDDEKLFF.